The 18 T cell receptor beta chains below all came from one sample that was sequenced in a study of blood T cell repertoires in COVID-19. Clones were sequenced by immunoSEQ multiplex PCR, and TCRdb holds only the in-frame ones, with some missing. The repertoire has more than 15,000 clones, about four fifths of them found once; the top ten carry about a fifth. The source material was peripheral blood. The receptors were sampled from a man of 80 years or more with active COVID-19.

The V and J genes are TRBV29-1 and TRBJ1-5; D may be TRBD1 (5 bases). V was pared by 4 bases and J by 10 bases, with 14 bases between. The V gene's germline CDR1 is SQVTM and CDR2 ANQGSEA. CDR3 length: 12 residues. DNA for the CDR3: TGCAGCGTTGGGCAGGGCTATGGACCCCAGCATTTT. Translating it yields CSVGQGYGPQHF.

This clone has just a few counts. This chain uses TRBV24-1 with TRBJ2-3, with a weak D call TRBD1 (7 bases). Deletions cut 4 bases from V and 0 bases from J, with 31 bases between. This CDR3 is 22 amino acids long. The germline gives CDR1 KGHDR, CDR2 SFDVKD. The DNA of the CDR3 is TGTGCCACCAGTGACCCCGGAGGGGGCAAGCGTAAGGCGGGAACTAGCACAGATACGCAGTATTTT. Translation gives CATSDPGGGKRKAGTSTDTQYF.

The V gene is TRBV21-1, the J gene TRBJ2-7; the DNA was not used to check the table's D call, TRBD2. TRBV21-1 is flagged as a pseudogene. CDR3 length: 15 residues. This CDR3 is CASRTTSRGPYEQYF. The CDR3 DNA reads as TGTGCCAGCAGGACGACAAGCCGAGGGCCATACGAGCAGTACTTC.

V and J are TRBV7-2 and TRBJ2-3; D is ambiguous. There are 15 residues in the CDR3. Germline V CDR1 and CDR2: SGHTA, FQGNSA. V was pared by 5 bases and J by 2 bases, with 14 bases between. The CDR3 loop is CASSPDILPTDTQYF. As DNA, the CDR3 is TGTGCCAGCAGCCCTGACATCCTACCCACAGATACGCAGTATTTT.

V is TRBV27 and J is TRBJ1-5; D gene uncertain. CDR3 length: 14 amino acids. Trimming left V 6 bases short and J 2 bases short, with 11 bases between. Germline V CDR1 and CDR2: MNHEY, SMNVEV (reference sequence). As DNA, the CDR3 is TGTGCCAGCAGCCTCGGTACAGGCAATCAGCCCCAGCATTTT. It translates to CASSLGTGNQPQHF.

In its sample, this clone was seen a few times. This rearrangement joins TRBV25-1 to TRBJ1-6; 8 bases line up with TRBD1. The CDR3 is 16 residues long. Trimming at V came to 0 bases and at J to 7 bases, leaving 5 bases not matched to a gene. From germline, CDR1 is MGHDK and CDR2 SYGVNS. The CDR3 sequence: CASSEYWRTGNSPLHF. CDR3 DNA sequence: TGTGCCAGCAGTGAATATTGGAGGACAGGGAATTCACCCCTCCACTTT.

This chain links TRBV6-6 with TRBJ1-2; 9 nucleotides match TRBD1. V trimming: 5 bases; J trimming: 7 bases; junction bases outside the gene matches: 8. CDR3 size: 14 residues. In germline, CDR1 is MNHNY, CDR2 SVGAGI (reference sequence). The DNA for the CDR3 is TGTGCCAGCAGTGGAACAGGGGGCGCGTTTGGCTACACCTTC. Translation: CASSGTGGAFGYTF.

The chain combines TRBV13 with TRBJ2-7; D is unresolved. The CDR3 extends over 13 amino acids. V dropped 2 bases and J dropped 4 bases, with 9 bases sitting between them. Germline V gene data show CDR1 as PRHDT and CDR2 as FYEKMQ (reference sequence). CDR3: CASSLRLVYEQYF. CDR3 coding DNA: TGTGCCAGCAGCTTAAGGCTAGTTTACGAGCAGTACTTC.

Sample share makes this clone medium-sized. The chain has TRBV4-1 and TRBJ2-1; D perhaps matches TRBD2 (6 bases). V was cut by 4 bases and J by 8 bases, with 12 bases left in between. This CDR3 has 13 amino acids. The germline gives CDR1 MGHRA, CDR2 YSYEKL. As DNA, the CDR3 is TGCGCCAGCAGCCTCCGGGACTTAGATGAGCAGTTCTTC. This encodes CASSLRDLDEQFF.

This chain uses TRBV7-8 with TRBJ2-5; 7 bases match TRBD1. Per germline, CDR1 SGHVS and CDR2 FQNEAQ. This CDR3 is 14 amino acids long. The trim removed 0 bases at V and 5 bases at J, leaving 3 bases unmatched. The CDR3 region has the DNA TGTGCCAGCAGCTTAGCAGGGGGCCTGGAGACCCAGTACTTC. This gives the protein CASSLAGGLETQYF. The full variable domain, rest sourced from reference TRBV7-8 and TRBJ2-5, is GAGVSQSPRYKVAKRGQDVALRCDPISGHVSLFWYQQALGQGPEFLTYFQNEAQLDKSGLPSDRFFAERPEGSVSTLKIQRTQQEDSAVYLCASSLAGGLETQYFGPGTRLLVL.

The chain joins TRBV10-1 to TRBJ2-3; D is uncertain. This CDR3 spans 12 amino acids. V gave up 2 bases and J gave up 4 bases, with 4 bases separating them. Per germline, CDR1 WNHNN and CDR2 SYGVQD (reference sequence). Here the CDR3 DNA reads TGCGCCAGCAGTGAGACGGCAGATACGCAGTATTTT. Translating it yields CASSETADTQYF.

This rearrangement joins TRBV7-8 to TRBJ1-1; the match to TRBD1 covers 8 bases. The CDR3 loop spans 15 amino acids. With V trimmed by 1 base and J by 2 bases, 3 bases remained unmatched. The V gene's germline CDR1 is SGHVS and CDR2 FQNEAQ. The DNA of the CDR3 is TGTGCCAGCAGCTTAGGCAGGGGGCTAAACACTGAAGCTTTCTTT. Protein: CASSLGRGLNTEAFF.

This clone came up once. The rearrangement links TRBV5-4 to TRBJ2-7; possible D gene TRBD1, 5 bases. Trimming pared 0 bases from V and 2 bases from J, leaving 12 bases between. The CDR3 sequence is 15 residues long. Germline CDR1 reads SGHNT; CDR2 reads YYREEE (reference sequence). The CDR3 loop reads CASSLDSWGPYEQYF. The CDR3 bases are TGTGCCAGCAGCTTGGACTCTTGGGGCCCCTACGAGCAGTACTTC.

CDR3 loop: CASSRTQSDTQYF. In nucleotides, the CDR3 is TGTGCCAGCAGCCGGACTCAGTCAGATACGCAGTATTTT. The J gene is TRBJ2-3, the V gene TRBV7-9; weak D call: TRBD2 (5 bases). The CDR3 consists of 13 residues. The ends were cut back, 5 bases at V and 4 bases at J, with 10 bases in the middle. Germline lookup yields CDR1 SEHNR and CDR2 FQNEAQ (reference sequence).

The chain couples TRBV5-1 to TRBJ1-5, with TRBD1 matching 8 bases. The CDR3 spans 15 residues. After removal of 4 bases from V and 3 bases from J, the junction contained 6 bases not matched to a gene. Germline lookup yields CDR1 SGHRS and CDR2 YFSETQ. This CDR3 reads CASSAQTGANQPQHF. CDR3 in DNA: TGCGCCAGCAGCGCTCAGACAGGGGCCAATCAGCCCCAGCATTTT.

The chain uses TRBV6-5 and TRBJ2-7; 10 bases align to TRBD1. Germline-derived CDR1 and CDR2 are MNHEY and SVGAGI. The CDR3 is 13 residues long. V lost 5 bases to trimming and J lost 6 bases; unmatched junction nucleotides: 4. The CDR3 bases are TGTGCCAGCAGTCGACAGGGGGCTGGCGAGCAGTACTTC. Its protein is CASSRQGAGEQYF.

This clone was seen once. The chain joins TRBV5-4 to TRBJ2-1; a possible D gene is TRBD1 (5 bases). The CDR3 spans 13 residues. V was pared by 5 bases and J by 8 bases, with 14 bases between. CDR1 is SGHNT and CDR2 is YYREEE in the germline V gene (reference sequence). The CDR3 sequence is CASRPDSSHEQFF. The CDR3 DNA reads as TGTGCCAGCAGACCTGACAGTAGCCATGAGCAGTTCTTC.

This clone was detected a few times. Here the CDR3 reads CASTRTGRGELFF. As DNA, the CDR3 is TGTGCCAGTACCAGGACAGGGCGCGGGGAGCTGTTTTTT. V gene TRBV19 combines with J gene TRBJ2-2; 8 bases agree with TRBD1. CDR3 size: 13 residues. Germline V lookup: CDR1 LNHDA, CDR2 SQIVND (reference sequence). V was pared by 7 bases and J by 7 bases, with 5 bases of the junction left unmatched.